This note documents a single T cell receptor (beta chain) sequence. What it recognizes is unknown. Sequenced by immunoSEQ multiplex PCR; TCRdb stores in-frame clones only, minus some. The sample has more than 95,000 clones; roughly nine tenths are singletons. This sample was taken from a study of graft-versus-host responses after intestinal transplantation. As for the study in general: Recipients uniformly received anti-thymocyte globulin induction, followed by tacrolimus and steroids for roughly three years. Study-wide results and caveats: Detected in recipient marrow were GvH clones, some of which were first observed in ileum or blood. Peak circulating GvH clone levels tracked with early post-transplant HvG declines. Patients with graft-donor T cell macrochimerism had high graft-versus-host to host-versus-graft clonal ratios in allografts.

The germline gives CDR1 SGHRS, CDR2 YFSETQ. Trimming cost V 5 bases and J 4 bases; bases outside gene matches: 4. CDR3 size: 15 residues. This chain links TRBV5-1 with TRBJ2-3, with TRBD2 matching over 13 bases. The clonotype originates from a human donor who received an intestinal transplant. This specimen consisted of unstimulated CD4+ T cells sorted from spleen or lymph node cells, obtained before intestinal transplant. CDR3 coding DNA: TGCGCCAGCAGGCGGACTAGCGGGAGCCCAGATACGCAGTATTTT. It codes for CASRRTSGSPDTQYF. Combining the CDR3 with reference TRBV5-1 and TRBJ2-3 gives the whole variable domain KAGVTQTPRYLIKTRGQQVTLSCSPISGHRSVSWYQQTPGQGLQFLFEYFSETQRNKGNFPGRFSGRQFSNSRSEMNVSTLELGDSALYLCASRRTSGSPDTQYFGPGTRLTVL.